The 26 T cell receptor beta chains in this list originate from one sample, sequenced in a study of shared clonotypes between healthy human individuals. The repertoire was sequenced with immunoSEQ multiplex PCR; TCRdb's copy has only in-frame clones and lacks some. This table has about 1.1 million clones, 70% to 85% appearing once. Source material: memory CD4+ T cells from PBMCs. The subset denotes: CD45RA-negative fraction. Receptor source: a man younger than 35 in good health. Some clones in this sample may be carry-over from other donors' samples.

This clone appeared a few times. The J gene is TRBJ2-5, the V gene TRBV4-1; no firm D call. With 1 base removed from V and 7 bases from J, the gap between germline ends came to 13 bases. The CDR3 is 14 residues long. Germline V lookup: CDR1 MGHRA, CDR2 YSYEKL. In nucleotides, the CDR3 is TGCGCCAGCAGCCAAGCCTCGTTGGATGGGACCCAGTACTTC. Residues: CASSQASLDGTQYF.

The genes are TRBV7-2 and TRBJ1-3; TRBD1 might be the D (6 bases). This CDR3 is 14 amino acids long. CDR1 is SGHTA, CDR2 FQGNSA, per germline. V lost 7 bases and J lost 5, with 15 bases in between. The CDR3 here is CASMDSFVRNTIYF. CDR3 in DNA: TGTGCCAGCATGGACAGCTTTGTTAGAAACACCATATATTTT.

Concerning this clone: Other DNA sequences of this sample code for an identical CDR3. This rearrangement joins TRBV5-6 to TRBJ2-2; D gene unclear. CDR3 length equals 13 residues. V lost 4 bases, J lost 6 bases, and 10 bases lay in between. CDR1 and CDR2 (germline): SGHDT, YYEEEE. The CDR3 sequence is CASSPLVSGELFF. The CDR3, as DNA: TGTGCCAGCAGCCCGTTGGTATCCGGGGAGCTGTTTTTT.

This chain joins TRBV5-8 and TRBJ1-2; D unresolved. The germline CDR1 and CDR2 sequences are SGHTS and YDEGEE. The V and J ends lost 0 bases and 4 bases respectively, with 4 bases between them. This CDR3 region has 12 residues. CDR3: CASSLDGYGYTF. As DNA, the CDR3 is TGTGCCAGCAGCTTGGATGGCTATGGCTACACCTTC.

The J gene is TRBJ1-4, the V gene TRBV4-1; D ambiguous. Germline lookup yields CDR1 MGHRA and CDR2 YSYEKL. Trimming left V 1 base short and J 0 bases short, with 6 bases between. There are 15 residues in the CDR3. This CDR3 reads CASSQGQSTNEKLFF. For the CDR3, the DNA is TGCGCCAGCAGCCAAGGCCAGTCAACTAATGAAAAACTGTTTTTT.

About this clone: The same CDR3 can be traced to other DNA sequences in this sample. The chain is built from TRBV19 and TRBJ2-1; D is ambiguous. The CDR3 is 13 residues long. Germline V lookup: CDR1 LNHDA, CDR2 SQIVND (reference sequence). V lost 3 bases to trimming and J lost 7 bases, with 10 bases between them. The CDR3 DNA reads as TGTGCCAGTAGTATCGGTCTTGAAAATGAGCAGTTCTTC. It encodes CASSIGLENEQFF. Full variable domain (remainder filled in from reference TRBV19 and TRBJ2-1): DGGITQSPKYLFRKEGQNVTLSCEQNLNHDAMYWYRQDPGQGLRLIYYSQIVNDFQKGDIAEGYSVSREKKESFPLTVTSAQKNPTAFYLCASSIGLENEQFFGPGTRLTVL.

The chain joins TRBV6-1 to TRBJ1-2; D remains ambiguous. Germline-derived CDR1 and CDR2 are MNHNS and SASEGT. The CDR3 has 16 amino acids. V lost 2 bases and J 8 bases, leaving 21 bases between the germline ends. In DNA form, the CDR3 reads TGTGCCAGCAGTGAAAGGGTGATGGGATCACGGAAAGGCTACACCTTC. Translation gives CASSERVMGSRKGYTF.

J is TRBJ2-5 and V is TRBV5-1; D possibly uses TRBD1 or TRBD2 (6 bases each). The V end was cut by 2 bases, the J end by 2 bases, with 19 bases between. Germline V gene lookup returns CDR1 SGHRS and CDR2 YFSETQ. The CDR3 consists of 17 residues. CDR3 DNA: TGCGCCAGCAGCTTTTTAGGGGGAGCCGGGGGACAAGAGACCCAGTACTTC. Encoded protein: CASSFLGGAGGQETQYF.

This clone was seen just once. V usage is TRBV19 and J usage is TRBJ1-1; tentative D call: TRBD1 (5 bases). This CDR3 comprises 14 residues. CDR1 is LNHDA and CDR2 is SQIVND in the germline V gene (reference sequence). With 5 bases removed from V and 2 bases from J, the gap between germline ends came to 12 bases. For the CDR3, the DNA is TGTGCCAGTAGTGTCACCTGGGACAACACTGAAGCTTTCTTT. This codes for CASSVTWDNTEAFF.

The V gene is TRBV28, the J gene TRBJ2-3; 9 bases map to TRBD1. The CDR3 is 12 residues long. Germline V lookup: CDR1 MDHEN, CDR2 SYDVKM. V trimming: 10 bases; J trimming: 4 bases; junction bases outside the gene matches: 3. In DNA, the CDR3 is TGTGCCACAGGACAGGGGCCAGATACGCAGTATTTT. Protein sequence: CATGQGPDTQYF.

This clone was detected once. The V and J genes are TRBV7-9 and TRBJ2-1; 9 bases are a match to TRBD2. V was pared by 1 base and J by 12 bases, with 10 bases of the junction left unmatched. The germline CDR1 and CDR2 sequences are SEHNR and FQNEAQ (reference sequence). This CDR3 contains 15 residues. The CDR3 reads CASSLGVREGRVQFF. The CDR3 DNA sequence: TGTGCCAGCAGCTTAGGTGTGCGGGAGGGCCGGGTGCAGTTCTTC.

This sequence joins TRBV28 and TRBJ1-2; D is possibly TRBD1 (5 bases). Trimming stripped 7 bases from V and 3 bases from J, with 21 bases between. CDR3 length: 16 amino acids. CDR1 MDHEN and CDR2 SYDVKM come from the germline V gene. In DNA form, the CDR3 reads TGTGCCAGCACCCCCGGGGGAACAGTCGTGGACTATGGCTACACCTTC. Translating gives CASTPGGTVVDYGYTF.

This chain connects TRBV21-1 to TRBJ2-6. TRBV21-1 is termed a pseudogene. The CDR3 loop spans 15 amino acids. CDR3 nucleotide sequence: TGTGCCAGCAGCAACCTGGCTATGGGGGCCAACGTCCTGACTTTC. Amino acids: CASSNLAMGANVLTF.

This clone was found once. This sequence joins TRBV5-4 and TRBJ2-1, with 9 bases identical to TRBD1. CDR1 and CDR2 (germline): SGHNT, YYREEE (reference sequence). The CDR3 loop spans 15 amino acids. J lost 3 bases, V lost 4 bases, and 5 bases had no gene match. For the CDR3, the DNA is TGTGCCAGCAGCCCGGGACAGGGCAACTACAATGAGCAGTTCTTC. Amino acids: CASSPGQGNYNEQFF.

Regarding this clone: One base away lies a much larger clone, so this may be a sequencing read error. J is TRBJ2-7 and V is TRBV11-3; 9 positions agree with TRBD1. In germline, CDR1 is SGHNT, CDR2 YENEEA. Unmatched junction bases numbered 1, after V lost 1 base and J lost 3 bases. This CDR3 spans 14 amino acids. CDR3 sequence reads: CASSLGDRDYEQYF. The CDR3 coding sequence is TGTGCCAGCAGCTTAGGGGACAGGGACTACGAGCAGTACTTC. The variable domain in full, with the rest retrieved from reference TRBV11-3 and TRBJ2-7, is EAGVVQSPRYKIIEKKQPVAFWCNPISGHNTLYWYLQNLGQGPELLIRYENEEAVDDSQLPKDRFSAERLKGVDSTLKIQPAELGDSAVYLCASSLGDRDYEQYFGPGTRLTVT.

CDR3 DNA: TGTGCCACCAGCAGCAGGGTAGACACGGAATCCCAGTATTTT. Translation: CATSSRVDTESQYF. The chain combines TRBV15 with TRBJ2-3; possible D gene TRBD1, 5 bases. The germline V gene has CDR1 LNHNV and CDR2 YYDKDF (reference sequence). This CDR3 spans 14 amino acids. The V gene lost 3 bases and the J gene lost 12 bases, with 19 bases spanning the gap.

The sample holds one count of this clone. The chain employs TRBV20-1 and TRBJ1-2, with D hard to call. The V gene lost 6 bases and the J gene lost 8 bases, with 13 bases spanning the gap. Germline-derived CDR1 and CDR2 are DFQATT and SNEGSKA (reference sequence). The CDR3 is 11 residues long. The CDR3 protein is CSAPHTGGYTF. The CDR3, as DNA: TGCAGTGCCCCGCATACGGGCGGCTACACCTTC.

In its sample, this clone was seen once. The chain carries TRBV5-4 and TRBJ2-7; perhaps D is TRBD1 or TRBD2 (6 bases each). Germline-derived CDR1 and CDR2 are SGHNT and YYREEE (reference sequence). CDR3 length: 14 residues. V was clipped by 0 bases and J by 6 bases, with 13 bases between them. CDR3 in amino acids: CASSLAAEGGEQYF. CDR3 sequence (DNA): TGTGCCAGCAGCTTGGCCGCGGAGGGGGGCGAGCAGTACTTC.

The chain employs TRBV11-2 and TRBJ2-1; 13 bases match TRBD2. Germline CDR1 reads SGHAT; CDR2 reads FQNNGV. The CDR3 totals 16 residues. Germline trimming cut 7 bases from V and 10 bases from J; bases unmatched to any gene: 13. CDR3 nucleotide sequence: TGTGCCAGCACCCCCCGACTAGCGGGAGGATCGGGGGAGCAGTTCTTC. The encoded protein is CASTPRLAGGSGEQFF. The complete variable domain, with remaining parts taken from reference TRBV11-2 and TRBJ2-1, reads EAGVAQSPRYKIIEKRQSVAFWCNPISGHATLYWYQQILGQGPKLLIQFQNNGVVDDSQLPKDRFSAERLKGVDSTLKIQPAKLEDSAVYLCASTPRLAGGSGEQFFGPGTRLTVL.

This clone came up once. The chain carries TRBV7-2 and TRBJ2-7; no definite D call. CDR1 is SGHTA, CDR2 FQGNSA, per germline. Trimming shortened V by 0 bases and J by 6 bases, and 6 bases separated the two germline ends. This CDR3 is 12 amino acids long. As DNA, the CDR3 is TGTGCCAGCAGCTTAGCGGCGAGCGAGCAGTACTTC. This encodes CASSLAASEQYF. The full variable domain, completed using reference TRBV7-2 and TRBJ2-7, is GAGVSQSPSNKVTEKGKDVELRCDPISGHTALYWYRQSLGQGLEFLIYFQGNSAPDKSGLPSDRFSAERTGGSVSTLTIQRTQQEDSAVYLCASSLAASEQYFGPGTRLTVT.

The chain links TRBV11-2 to TRBJ2-5, with D possibly TRBD1 on 5 matching bases. Trimming took 5 bases from V and 0 from J, leaving 22 bases between them. CDR1 and CDR2 from the germline V gene are SGHAT and FQNNGV. The CDR3 has 18 residues. CDR3 nucleotides: TGTGCCAGCAGCCCCTGGAATTTTGCGCAGGGCAACCAAGAGACCCAGTACTTC. This translates into CASSPWNFAQGNQETQYF.

This rearrangement joins TRBV9 to TRBJ1-2; D may be TRBD1 (5 bases). Germline V gene data show CDR1 as SGDLS and CDR2 as YYNGEE. The length of the CDR3 is 13 residues. The V end lost 4 bases, the J end lost 8 bases, and 15 bases lay between the germline ends. CDR3 amino acids: CASSPQGVGGYTF. In DNA form, the CDR3 reads TGTGCCAGCAGCCCTCAGGGCGTGGGGGGCTACACCTTC.

V is TRBV7-2 and J is TRBJ1-2, with D possibly TRBD1 on 6 matching bases. Per the germline V gene, CDR1 is SGHTA and CDR2 is FQGNSA. V was cut by 5 bases and J by 4 bases, with 17 bases left in between. This CDR3 is built from 15 residues. The CDR3 sequence: CASSPTGGAIYGYTF. Written as DNA, the CDR3 is TGTGCCAGCAGCCCCACGGGGGGCGCTATCTATGGCTACACCTTC.

A few counts support this clone. J is TRBJ2-3 and V is TRBV6-6, with D possibly TRBD2 on 5 matching bases. The CDR3 is 16 amino acids. The V end was cut by 6 bases, the J end by 0 bases, with 16 bases between. Germline V gene lookup returns CDR1 MNHNY and CDR2 SVGAGI (reference sequence). As DNA, the CDR3 is TGTGCCAGCAGCTCCACTAGGCGGACTAGCACAGATACGCAGTATTTT. Its translation: CASSSTRRTSTDTQYF.

The CDR3 region has the DNA TGTGCCAGCAGTTACGCGAAGGGCCGGACAGAGCAGTTCTTC. Its protein is CASSYAKGRTEQFF. V gene TRBV6-5 combines with J gene TRBJ2-1, with D possibly TRBD1 on 5 matching bases. CDR1 MNHEY and CDR2 SVGAGI come from the germline V gene. Trimming removed 2 bases from V and 10 bases from J, with 15 bases in between. The CDR3 runs 14 residues.

The J gene is TRBJ2-7, the V gene TRBV7-9; 9 nucleotides align to TRBD2. J lost 5 bases, V lost 3 bases, and 8 bases had no gene match. Per germline, CDR1 SEHNR and CDR2 FQNEAQ (reference sequence). The CDR3 totals 15 residues. The CDR3 region is CASSFIAGVFHEQYF. CDR3 in DNA: TGTGCCAGCAGCTTTATAGCGGGAGTCTTCCACGAGCAGTACTTC. Together with reference TRBV7-9 and TRBJ2-7, the CDR3 gives the full variable domain: DTGVSQNPRHKITKRGQNVTFRCDPISEHNRLYWYRQTLGQGPEFLTYFQNEAQLEKSRLLSDRFSAERPKGSFSTLEIQRTEQGDSAMYLCASSFIAGVFHEQYFGPGTRLTVT.